A selection of T cell receptor beta chains follows, all from one sample in a study of OX40 agonist ivuxolimab in advanced cancers. The table came from immunoSEQ multiplex PCR; TCRdb's copy has only in-frame clones and leaves some out. The sample yields more than 80,000 clones, less than 95% seen once. The source was CD4+ or CD8+ T cells sorted from blood, collected in a trial of the OX40 agonist ivuxolimab. Every receptor here comes from an adult with an advanced solid tumor such as melanoma, head and neck, liver or kidney cancer. Both conserved end residues are trimmed from each CDR3. Size is stated for part of the rows, as once, few or many counts, or as a class when the clone is expanded.

cdr3_aa v_call clone_size cdr3_length
ASSLSQAKREAF TRBV27 once 12
ASSLGRWEVSNEQF TRBV7-8 - 14
ASSLRTGLDEQF TRBV10-2 - 12
ASSRDRAYGYT TRBV7-2 - 11
ASSLGGSPFTDTQY TRBV5-1 - 14
ASSPGQGTYNEQF TRBV18 - 13
ASSLSGLANEKLF TRBV7-9 - 13
ASLTGPNTEAF TRBV19 - 11
ANRQGIQETQY TRBV25-1 - 11
ASSLVDLLNTEAF TRBV7-8 - 13
ASSYSERGGQY TRBV6-5 - 11
ASSQSTGGTDTQY TRBV4-2 - 13
ASSLGVDRRYNEQF TRBV27 - 14
ASFPVGGAGEQF TRBV7-9 - 12
ASSLSGNTYNEQF TRBV27 - 13
ASSFPTNTGWRSNQPQH TRBV5-8 - 17
ASSPPGSAGGNEQF TRBV11-3 - 14
ASSLRDLNTGELF TRBV9 - 13
ASSEVIAGDTETQY TRBV10-1 - 14
ASRVRVMGLKAF TRBV28 once 12
SVEDASFSTDTQY TRBV29-1 - 13
ASSWMTGEETQY TRBV5-1 - 12
ASSLSRYPYNEQF TRBV19 - 13
ASRLTPNSNQPQH TRBV5-1 - 13
SVEKRGSTDTQY TRBV29-1 - 12
ATIAGHIYNEQF TRBV28 - 12
ASRKDGYEQY TRBV28 once 10
ASSLAPSKGSYEQY TRBV7-9 - 14
ASSLANSGNTIY TRBV11-3 - 12
ASSLPGSGNTIY TRBV5-1 - 12
ASSEAREETQY TRBV6-1 - 11
ASIALYGGLYEQY TRBV28 - 13
ASSYSNRGGNEKLF TRBV6-6 - 14
ASSPSQVNYGYT TRBV7-2 - 12
ASRSGQLTGELF TRBV27 - 12
ASSLQPFTEAF TRBV14 - 11
ASGDHYEQY TRBV2 - 9
ASSLAGGFGTQY TRBV28 - 12
ASSPRQGAGRNYGYT TRBV5-8 - 15
ASREGRRVDTEAF TRBV19 - 13
ASSLPSPPSYEQY TRBV28 - 13
ASSHPSGEQF TRBV19 - 10
ASSRSSGASTDTQY TRBV7-9 - 14
ASSQGAERVETQY TRBV4-2 - 13
ASSPEGTPGY TRBV11-2 - 10
ASSLVTGYEQY TRBV28 - 11
ASGGQGDYGYT TRBV6-5 once 11
ASSQDRSGTGANVLT TRBV4-3 - 15
AIGLALTSYNEQF TRBV10-3 - 13
SAGTSPGGQY TRBV29-1 - 10
ASRFTGSSYEQY TRBV2 - 12
ASSQGPYEQY TRBV7-9 - 10
ASSRRTGNYEQY TRBV5-1 - 12